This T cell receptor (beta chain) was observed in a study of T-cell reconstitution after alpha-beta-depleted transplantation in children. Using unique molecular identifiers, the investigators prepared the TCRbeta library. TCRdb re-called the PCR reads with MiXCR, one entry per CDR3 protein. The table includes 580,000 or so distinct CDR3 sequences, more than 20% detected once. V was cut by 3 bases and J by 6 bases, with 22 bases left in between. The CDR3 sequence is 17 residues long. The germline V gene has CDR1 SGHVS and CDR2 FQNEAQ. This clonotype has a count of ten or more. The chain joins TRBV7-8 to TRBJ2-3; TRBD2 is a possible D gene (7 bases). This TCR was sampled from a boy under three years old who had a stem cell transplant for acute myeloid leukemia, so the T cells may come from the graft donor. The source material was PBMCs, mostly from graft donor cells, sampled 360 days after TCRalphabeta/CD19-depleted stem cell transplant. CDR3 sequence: CASSLMRGGHFYDTQYF. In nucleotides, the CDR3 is TGTGCCAGCAGCTTGATGAGGGGGGGCCATTTTTACGATACGCAGTATTTT.